This TCR beta chain was observed in a study of T cells in Graves' hyperthyroidism and ophthalmopathy. Notes on the study in general: Ophthalmopathy and stable hyperthyroidism were separated by a 13 V-J model.

The source material, RNA transcripts, was used to amplify TCR beta CDR3 regions. With the HTBI primer set, the TCR CDR3 went through a first round of RT-PCR. Via MiXCR, TCRdb re-called the multiplex PCR reads, giving one row per CDR3 protein. The sample gives some 500,000 distinct CDR3 sequences, approximately 14% of which show up once; over 15% is in the top ten. The CDR3 length is 15 residues. Germline CDR1 and CDR2: LGHDT and YNNKEL (reference sequence). The V end lost 5 bases, the J end lost 0 bases, and 10 bases lay between the germline ends. This clonotype was seen at least ten times. Antigen unknown.

The V call is TRBV3-1, the J call TRBJ2-2, with D possibly matching TRBD1 (6 bases). Sequenced: blood. The source of this sequence is a woman aged 18-29 years with Graves' hyperthyroidism. CDR3 protein: CASSSRQANTGELFF. The CDR3 nucleotides are TGTGCCAGCAGCTCCCGACAGGCGAACACCGGGGAGCTGTTTTTT.